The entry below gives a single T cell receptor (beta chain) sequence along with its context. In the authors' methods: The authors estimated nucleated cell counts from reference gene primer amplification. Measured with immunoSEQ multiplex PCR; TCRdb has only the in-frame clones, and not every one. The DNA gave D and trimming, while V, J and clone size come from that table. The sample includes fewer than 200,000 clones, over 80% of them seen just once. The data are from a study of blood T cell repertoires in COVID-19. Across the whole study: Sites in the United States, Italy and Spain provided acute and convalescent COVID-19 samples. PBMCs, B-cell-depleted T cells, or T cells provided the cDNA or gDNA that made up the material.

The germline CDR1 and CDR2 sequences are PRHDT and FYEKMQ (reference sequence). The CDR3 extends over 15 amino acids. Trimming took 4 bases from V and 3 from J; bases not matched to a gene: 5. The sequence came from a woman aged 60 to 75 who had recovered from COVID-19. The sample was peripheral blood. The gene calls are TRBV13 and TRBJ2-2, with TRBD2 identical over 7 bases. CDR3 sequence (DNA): TGTGCCAGCAGCTCGCGGGGGACCCACACCGGGGAGCTGTTTTTT. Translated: CASSSRGTHTGELFF.